This TCR beta chain was identified in a study of T cell changes during pregnancy in multiple sclerosis. V was clipped by 2 bases and J by 8 bases; unmatched bases: 4. The CDR3 is 15 residues long. CDR1 is MNHEY and CDR2 is SVGAGI in the germline V gene. TCRdb's copy holds only in-frame clones and misses some; the assay was immunoSEQ multiplex PCR. The table has 47,000 or so clones, 70% to 90% seen once. This chain connects TRBV6-5 to TRBJ1-6, with 9 bases identical to TRBD1. The input for sequencing was peripheral blood, taken in the first trimester of pregnancy. The receptor was derived from a female donor with multiple sclerosis, enrolled in a pregnancy study. CDR3 sequence reads: CASSYQGQGYSPLHF. The CDR3 nucleotides are TGTGCCAGCAGTTACCAGGGACAGGGCTATTCACCCCTCCACTTT.